A selection of T cell receptor beta chains follows, all from one sample in a study of shared clonotypes between healthy human individuals. Sequenced by immunoSEQ multiplex PCR; TCRdb stores in-frame clones only, minus some. Altogether about a million clones are present, around 75% being singletons, with the ten largest covering about 1.5%. Material for sequencing was memory CD4+ T cells sorted from blood. All receptors derive from a man aged 18 to 29 in good health. The CDR3 runs from the conserved cysteine through the conserved F or W. The D gene is left open where the match is weak. Only some rows state a clone size, as once, few, many or a class for expanded clones.

>NA|TRBJ2-3|TRBV5-1|TRBD2
TGCGCCAGCAGCCGGACTAGCGGGGTGAACACAGATACGCAGTATTTT
CASSRTSGVNTDTQYF
>NA|TRBJ2-3|TRBV29-1|TRBD1
TGCAGCGTTGTCCCGGGACAGGGAAAGGGTCACAGAGATACGCAGTATTTT
CSVVPGQGKGHRDTQYF
>NA|TRBJ2-3|TRBV29-1|NA
TGCAGCGGGGGGGCTGCGGATACGCAGTATTTT
CSGGAADTQYF
>once|TRBJ1-2|TRBV6-1|TRBD1
TGTGCCAGCAGTGTGGGGCAGGGGGATGGCTACACCTTC
CASSVGQGDGYTF
>NA|TRBJ2-3|TRBV14|NA
TGTGCCAGCAGCCCCATGAGAGTCCCCACAGATACGCAGTATTTT
CASSPMRVPTDTQYF
>NA|TRBJ2-2|TRBV6-5|NA
TGTGCCAGCAGTTACTCGATGTACACCGGGGAGCTGTTTTTT
CASSYSMYTGELFF
>NA|TRBJ1-5|TRBV28|TRBD1
TGTGCCAGCAGACGCCCTCTGGGACAGAATCAGCCCCAGCATTTT
CASRRPLGQNQPQHF
>few|TRBJ2-1|TRBV28|TRBD2
TGTGCCAGCAGTTTGATGGGGTTAGCGGGGAGTGAGCAGTTCTTC
CASSLMGLAGSEQFF
>NA|TRBJ2-3|TRBV5-6|NA
TGTGCCAGCTACGGGCAGGGTATCGCAGATACGCAGTATTTT
CASYGQGIADTQYF
>NA|TRBJ2-2|TRBV11-2|NA
TGTGCCAGCCAGACCTACGCGAACACCGGGGAGCTGTTTTTT
CASQTYANTGELFF
>NA|TRBJ2-5|TRBV6-1|TRBD1
TGTGCCAGCAAATTTCGGGACAGGGGACAAGAGACCCAGTACTTC
CASKFRDRGQETQYF
>NA|TRBJ2-7|TRBV5-1|NA
TGCGCCAGCAGCTTGGGGTCGGGAGTCCCAGGGGAGCAGTACTTC
CASSLGSGVPGEQYF
>NA|TRBJ2-3|TRBV13|TRBD1
TGTGCCAGCAGCGCAAATCAGGGGGCGGATACGCAGTATTTT
CASSANQGADTQYF
>few|TRBJ2-7|TRBV15|NA
TGTGCCACCAGCAGAGATGGTAACTGGCCCTACGAGCAGTACTTC
CATSRDGNWPYEQYF
>NA|TRBJ1-1|TRBV11-1|NA
TGTGCCAGCAGTAATTTGGGCACTGAAGCTTTCTTT
CASSNLGTEAFF
>once|TRBJ2-3|TRBV18|TRBD2
TGTGCCAGCTCACTCCAGCGGGGGGACACAGATACGCAGTATTTT
CASSLQRGDTDTQYF